Included here is one TCR beta chain sequence, with context. It lacks a known antigen. Base qualities were left out, and no much larger clone turns up one base away. This entry belongs to a study of T cell changes during pregnancy in multiple sclerosis (dated by TCRdb to between 2018 and 2020). Regarding the study in general: In women with multiple sclerosis, the researchers looked at how the T cell repertoire shifted as pregnancy progressed.

The library was prepared using the immunoSEQ multiplex PCR assay. TCRdb retrieved this table from immuneACCESS and kept in-frame rearrangements only. Not all clones are present; in checked studies, unresolved V genes account for under half, and no reason is known for the remainder. Here the sample has some 120,000 clones; about 90% occur a single time. The ten largest account for 1.5% of the sample. Sequenced material: peripheral blood, taken in the third trimester of pregnancy. This receptor was taken from a female donor with multiple sclerosis, enrolled in a pregnancy study.

The nucleotides are TGTGCCAGCAGTCCCTACCCTCCGGGACTAGCGGCCTACGAGCAGTACTTC. Translated, it reads CASSPYPPGLAAYEQYF. This receptor chain uses TRBV2 and TRBJ2-7; 11 bases in between match TRBD2. V has 5 bases trimmed and J has 2 bases trimmed; junction bases matching no gene number 11. The germline V gene yields SNHLY for CDR1 and FYNNEI for CDR2. CDR3 length: 17 amino acids, cysteine to phenylalanine. The DNA shown is the 51-base CDR3, in frame from base 1.